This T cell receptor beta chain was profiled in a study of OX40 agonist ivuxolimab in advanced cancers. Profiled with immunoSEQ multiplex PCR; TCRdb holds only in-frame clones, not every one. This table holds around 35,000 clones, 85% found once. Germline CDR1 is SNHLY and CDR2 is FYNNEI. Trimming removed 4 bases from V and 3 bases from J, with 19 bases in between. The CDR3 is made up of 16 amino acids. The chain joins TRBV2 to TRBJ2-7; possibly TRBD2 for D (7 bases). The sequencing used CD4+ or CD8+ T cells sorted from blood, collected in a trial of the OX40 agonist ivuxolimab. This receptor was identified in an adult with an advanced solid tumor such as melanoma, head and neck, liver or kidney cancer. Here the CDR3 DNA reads TGTGCCAGCAGTGGGGACTACGGGACATTAGTCTACGAGCAGTACTTC. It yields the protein CASSGDYGTLVYEQYF. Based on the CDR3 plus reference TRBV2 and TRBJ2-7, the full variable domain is EPEVTQTPSHQVTQMGQEVILRCVPISNHLYFYWYRQILGQKVEFLVSFYNNEISEKSEIFDDQFSVERPDGSNFTLKIRSTKLEDSAMYFCASSGDYGTLVYEQYFGPGTRLTVT.